This T cell receptor beta chain was captured by sequencing in a study of T cells in Graves' hyperthyroidism and ophthalmopathy. Study background: Peripheral blood collection took place at initial diagnosis, before any treatment.

This CDR3 is built from 14 residues. The germline V gene encodes CDR1 SGHTA and CDR2 FQGTGA. V dropped 3 bases and J dropped 7; count of bases not matched to a gene: 5. Amplified regions were TCR beta CDR3 sequences from RNA transcripts. The HTBI primer set served for first-round RT-PCR of the TCR CDR3. TCRdb used MiXCR to reprocess the multiplex PCR reads, holding one entry per CDR3 protein. Altogether fewer than 700,000 distinct CDR3 sequences are present, over 15% being singletons, with the ten largest covering around 17%. A word on this clonotype: What it binds is unknown.

Overall study results and limits: Progression to ophthalmopathy was predicted a median of approximately 6.4 months early. Among clonotypes expanded in thyroid above 0.001, most were also found in blood. Ophthalmopathy was separated from stable hyperthyroidism by a 13 V-J model.

Sequencing was carried out using blood. The chain employs TRBV7-3 and TRBJ2-7; 11 bases are a match to TRBD2. The receptor's source is a woman aged 18-30 years with Graves' ophthalmopathy. CDR3 loop: CASSLTSGIGEQYF. CDR3 DNA sequence: TGTGCCAGCAGCTTGACTAGCGGGATAGGGGAGCAGTACTTC.